This T cell receptor beta chain was obtained from a study of blood T cells in healthy people across ages. The individuals who served as donors were healthy Caucasians living in Russia, aged roughly 6 to 95. Alongside a J-beta primer mix, a sample-barcoded 5' primer served in a second PCR lasting about 7 to 11 cycles. From the 5' RACE reads, TCRdb called clonotypes with MiXCR, one entry per CDR3 protein. The sample contains about 940,000 distinct CDR3 sequences, about 48% of which appear only once. V was cut by 3 bases and J by 0 bases, with 6 bases left in between. The CDR3 has 13 residues. Germline V gene lookup returns CDR1 MGHDK and CDR2 SYGVNS.

V and J are TRBV25-1 and TRBJ2-7; D is unclear. The receptor comes from a man aged 30 to 39 in good health. The sample taken for sequencing was blood. The CDR3 nucleotides are TGTGCCAGCAGTGAGAGAGCCTCCTACGAGCAGTACTTC. It specifies CASSERASYEQYF.